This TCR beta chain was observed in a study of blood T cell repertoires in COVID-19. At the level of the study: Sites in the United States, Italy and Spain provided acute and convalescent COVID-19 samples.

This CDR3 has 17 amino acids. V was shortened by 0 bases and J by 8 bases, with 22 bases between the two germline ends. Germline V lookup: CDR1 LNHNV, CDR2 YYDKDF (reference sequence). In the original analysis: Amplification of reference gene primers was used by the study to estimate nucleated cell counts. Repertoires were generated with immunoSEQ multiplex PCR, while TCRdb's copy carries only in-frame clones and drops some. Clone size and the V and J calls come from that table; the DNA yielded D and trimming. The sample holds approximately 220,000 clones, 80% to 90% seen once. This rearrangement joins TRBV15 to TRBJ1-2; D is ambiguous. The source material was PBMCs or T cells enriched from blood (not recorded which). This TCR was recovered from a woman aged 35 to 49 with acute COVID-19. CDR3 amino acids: CATSREEGMSIRRGYTF. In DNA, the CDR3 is TGTGCCACCAGCAGAGAGGAGGGAATGTCAATTCGGCGCGGCTACACCTTC.